The 8 T cell receptor beta chains below were found in one sample sequenced in a study of coeliac disease. Profiled with immunoSEQ multiplex PCR; TCRdb holds only in-frame clones, not every one. This sample yields roughly 3,700 clones, of which 69% are seen a single time; 8.5% belongs to the top ten. The sequenced material came from intraepithelial lymphocytes from the gut. These receptor sequences come from a man aged 25 to 40 with celiac disease.

This clone has just a few counts. The rearrangement uses TRBV30 and TRBJ2-3; 7 bases align to TRBD2. Trimming took 5 bases from V and 0 from J; bases not matched to a gene: 5. This CDR3 spans 14 amino acids. Germline V gene lookup returns CDR1 GTSNPN and CDR2 SVGIG (reference sequence). The CDR3 reads CAWLGLKSTDTQYF. The CDR3 DNA reads TGTGCCTGGTTGGGACTAAAAAGCACAGATACGCAGTATTTT.

The chain employs TRBV27 and TRBJ2-7, with a weak D call TRBD2 (6 bases). V lost 6 bases, J lost 5 bases, and 11 bases lay in between. The CDR3 is made up of 12 amino acids. Germline CDR1 MNHEY, CDR2 SMNVEV (reference sequence). CDR3 protein: CASSLGGNEQYF. The CDR3 nucleotides read TGTGCCAGCAGCCTTGGGGGGAACGAGCAGTACTTC.

The rearrangement joins TRBV7-3 to TRBJ2-5; TRBD2 aligns across 12 bases. Germline V gene lookup returns CDR1 SGHTA and CDR2 FQGTGA. V dropped 5 bases and J dropped 2; count of bases not matched to a gene: 6. This CDR3 comprises 16 residues. CDR3 nucleotides: TGTGCCAGCAGCCGGTCCGGACTAGCGGGACAAGAGACCCAGTACTTC. Residues: CASSRSGLAGQETQYF.

The rearrangement uses TRBV5-1 and TRBJ2-7; unclear D gene. This CDR3 has 13 amino acids. Trimming removed 4 bases at V and 3 bases at J, with 11 bases between. CDR1 is SGHRS, CDR2 YFSETQ, per germline. The CDR3 loop is CASSPLDNYEQYF. CDR3 bases: TGCGCCAGCAGCCCCTTAGATAACTACGAGCAGTACTTC.

The chain combines TRBV28 with TRBJ2-1, with TRBD2 as a possible D gene (6 bases). The germline V and J ends were trimmed by 0 bases and 6 bases, with 15 bases remaining between them. The CDR3 sequence is 16 residues long. The germline V gene encodes CDR1 MDHEN and CDR2 SYDVKM. The CDR3 DNA reads as TGTGCCAGCAGTTTATGGGGAGGAGGCTCCGGCAATGAGCAGTTCTTC. It translates to CASSLWGGGSGNEQFF.

The gene calls are TRBV7-9 and TRBJ2-3; 7 bases align to TRBD2. Looked up from germline, CDR1 is SEHNR and CDR2 is FQNEAQ (reference sequence). CDR3 length equals 15 residues. Losses at the gene ends were 5 bases for V and 7 bases for J; bases not matched to a gene: 12. The CDR3 DNA sequence: TGTGCCAGCAGCGGAAAGGGACTAAATTTTAATACGCAGTATTTT. Translation: CASSGKGLNFNTQYF.

The genes are TRBV5-1 and TRBJ2-3; 8 bases agree with TRBD2. The germline CDR1 and CDR2 sequences are SGHRS and YFSETQ. This CDR3 has 16 amino acids. V dropped 0 bases and J dropped 1; count of bases not matched to a gene: 4. CDR3 nucleotide sequence: TGCGCCAGCAGCTTGGGGCTAGCGGGCGGCACAGATACGCAGTATTTT. Amino acid sequence: CASSLGLAGGTDTQYF.

The chain combines TRBV28 with TRBJ2-7; 9 bases are shared with TRBD1. The V and J ends lost 6 bases and 4 bases, in that order; junction bases with no gene match: 7. Germline V gene lookup returns CDR1 MDHEN and CDR2 SYDVKM. The CDR3 consists of 14 residues. This CDR3 reads CASRIYRGLYEQYF. CDR3 DNA: TGTGCCAGCAGGATATACAGGGGGCTTTACGAGCAGTACTTC.